Listed here are 22 T cell receptor beta chains from one sample, sequenced in a study of radiotherapy plus CTLA-4 blockade in lung cancer. TCRdb keeps only in-frame clones here, not all; method: immunoSEQ multiplex PCR. This table holds roughly 120,000 clones, 78% found once. The source material was peripheral blood, sampled from a patient treated with radiotherapy plus ipilimumab. The receptor source for this set is a human donor with non-small cell lung cancer who had a partial response to radiotherapy plus ipilimumab.

J is TRBJ2-3 and V is TRBV28, with 8 bases matching TRBD1. With 5 bases clipped from V and 1 base from J, the junction kept 8 bases outside the gene matches. The germline V gene has CDR1 MDHEN and CDR2 SYDVKM. The CDR3 loop spans 16 amino acids. CDR3 sequence reads: CASSRQGPGGTDTQYF. CDR3 sequence (DNA): TGTGCCAGCAGTAGACAGGGGCCAGGGGGCACAGATACGCAGTATTTT.

This chain connects TRBV7-8 to TRBJ2-7; weak D call: TRBD2 (6 bases). This CDR3 contains 15 residues. Germline V gives CDR1 SGHVS, CDR2 FQNEAQ. The ends were cut back, 1 base at V and 1 base at J, with 11 bases in the middle. CDR3 in DNA: TGTGCCAGCAGCTTAGATCTAGCGCTTTCCTACGAGCAGTACTTC. Amino acids: CASSLDLALSYEQYF.

This clone has a handful of counts. This chain uses TRBV19 with TRBJ1-5; TRBD1 agrees at 9 bases. Germline V CDR1 and CDR2: LNHDA, SQIVND (reference sequence). The V and J ends lost 5 bases and 6 bases, in that order; junction bases with no gene match: 11. CDR3 length: 16 residues. For the CDR3, the DNA is TGTGCCAGTAGTCCTAATCGCGGACAGGGGATTCAGCCCCAGCATTTT. Protein sequence: CASSPNRGQGIQPQHF.

This clone occurred once. The chain combines TRBV2 with TRBJ2-7; possibly TRBD1 for D (5 bases). Germline lookup yields CDR1 SNHLY and CDR2 FYNNEI. V gave up 2 bases and J gave up 4 bases, with 12 bases separating them. The CDR3 extends over 14 amino acids. CDR3 residues: CASSEPQGVYEQYV. The CDR3 nucleotides read TGTGCCAGCAGTGAACCCCAGGGTGTTTACGAGCAGTACGTC.

CDR3 region: CASSHVLTSAIQETQYF. The CDR3 region has the DNA TGTGCCAGTAGTCATGTACTTACTAGCGCAATCCAAGAGACCCAGTACTTC. The chain is built from TRBV19 and TRBJ2-5, with 7 nucleotides matching TRBD2. CDR3 length: 17 amino acids. The junction had 13 bases not matched to a gene; V was cut back by 5 bases and J by 1 base. Germline CDR1 LNHDA, CDR2 SQIVND (reference sequence).

V is TRBV27 and J is TRBJ2-5, with TRBD1 matching over 9 bases. Per the germline V gene, CDR1 is MNHEY and CDR2 is SMNVEV (reference sequence). V was pared by 5 bases and J by 4 bases, with 8 bases of the junction left unmatched. This CDR3 has 15 amino acids. CDR3 protein: CASSPRDRDRETQYF. In nucleotides, the CDR3 is TGTGCCAGCAGTCCCCGGGACAGGGATCGAGAGACCCAGTACTTC.

The chain couples TRBV7-2 to TRBJ2-7, with D hard to call. Germline V gene lookup returns CDR1 SGHTA and CDR2 FQGNSA. V was clipped by 2 bases and J by 3 bases, with 8 bases between them. The CDR3 is 13 residues long. CDR3 coding DNA: TGTGCCAGCAGCTTAACCATAAACTACGAGCAGTACGTC. It translates to CASSLTINYEQYV.

The rearrangement joins TRBV18 to TRBJ2-2; 12 positions match TRBD1. The CDR3 spans 17 residues. Germline assignment: CDR1 KGHSH and CDR2 LQKENI. V trimming: 3 bases; J trimming: 5 bases; junction bases outside the gene matches: 7. CDR3 sequence (DNA): TGTGCCAGCTCACCCCCCGGGACAGGGGGCCGTACCGGGGAGCTGTTTTTT. Translation: CASSPPGTGGRTGELFF.

V and J are TRBV30 and TRBJ1-4; no firm D call. With 0 bases removed from V and 7 bases from J, the gap between germline ends came to 6 bases. The germline gives CDR1 GTSNPN, CDR2 SVGIG (reference sequence). The CDR3 consists of 12 residues. The CDR3 bases are TGTGCCTGGAGTGTGAACGGTGAAAAACTGTTTTTT. It translates to CAWSVNGEKLFF.

The rearrangement links TRBV5-4 to TRBJ1-1; 7 bases are shared with TRBD1. CDR1 is SGHNT and CDR2 is YYREEE in the germline V gene (reference sequence). The CDR3 is 13 amino acids. The junction had 6 bases not matched to a gene; V was cut back by 5 bases and J by 5 bases. The CDR3 is CASRNRGGTEAFF. The CDR3 coding sequence is TGTGCCAGCAGAAACAGGGGCGGAACTGAAGCTTTCTTT.

This chain joins TRBV6-6 and TRBJ1-1, with TRBD1 as a possible D gene (5 bases). CDR3 size: 14 residues. V dropped 4 bases and J dropped 4 bases, with 13 bases sitting between them. Germline V gene sequence: CDR1 MNHNY, CDR2 SVGAGI (reference sequence). The DNA of the CDR3 is TGTGCCAGCAGTTCGCAGGGCTATCTCACTGAAGCTTTCTTT. Translating gives CASSSQGYLTEAFF.

Note on this clone: Other DNA sequences in this sample translate to the same CDR3. This chain joins TRBV28 and TRBJ1-2; the D gene is possibly TRBD1 (6 bases). CDR1 and CDR2 (germline): MDHEN, SYDVKM. Deletions cut 4 bases from V and 4 bases from J, with 16 bases between. This CDR3 has 15 amino acids. CDR3 sequence reads: CASSSNGGAGYGYTF. The CDR3, as DNA: TGTGCCAGCAGTTCGAATGGGGGCGCTGGCTATGGCTACACCTTC.

This clone was seen only once. This chain uses TRBV10-3 with TRBJ2-7; TRBD1 matches 10 bases. Germline CDR1 reads ENHRY; CDR2 reads SYGVKD. The CDR3 consists of 14 residues. J lost 5 bases, V lost 2 bases, and 3 bases had no gene match. In DNA, the CDR3 is TGTGCCATCAGTGAGGGTGGGACAGGGGACGAGCAGTACGTC. This gives the protein CAISEGGTGDEQYV.

This chain joins TRBV6-5 and TRBJ2-3, with D perhaps matching TRBD1 (6 bases). This CDR3 has 15 residues. CDR1 MNHEY and CDR2 SVGAGI come from the germline V gene. Trimming left V 6 bases short and J 3 bases short, with 16 bases between. CDR3 in DNA: TGTGCCAGCAGCTTTGACAGGAGAAGGACAGATACGCAGTATTTT. The encoded protein is CASSFDRRRTDTQYF.

The V gene is TRBV11-1, the J gene TRBJ2-5, with a weak D call TRBD2 (5 bases). There are 14 residues in the CDR3. Germline-derived CDR1 and CDR2 are SGHAT and FQDESV (reference sequence). The germline V and J ends were trimmed by 3 bases and 5 bases, with 13 bases remaining between them. The CDR3 bases are TGTGCCAGCAGCTTGGTACTAGGGCTGGAGACCCAGTACTTC. Its translation: CASSLVLGLETQYF.

The chain has TRBV29-1 and TRBJ2-7, with a weak D call TRBD2 (5 bases). Germline V lookup: CDR1 SQVTM, CDR2 ANQGSEA. V was pared by 4 bases and J by 5 bases, with 15 bases between. This CDR3 comprises 13 residues. The CDR3 loop is CSVVQLLGDEQYF. Here the CDR3 DNA reads TGCAGCGTTGTGCAGCTACTCGGGGACGAGCAGTACTTC.

This clone was observed a single time. This chain connects TRBV6-5 to TRBJ1-1; D possibly corresponds to TRBD1 (5 bases). Germline V CDR1 and CDR2: MNHEY, SVGAGI. The V gene lost 5 bases and the J gene lost 5 bases, with 15 bases spanning the gap. The CDR3 has 14 amino acids. CDR3 nucleotides: TGTGCCAGCAGTCCAAGGGGCCCGGAGACTGAAGCTTTCTTT. This encodes CASSPRGPETEAFF.

As concerns this clone: Within the sample, other DNA sequences also encode this same CDR3. The chain carries TRBV6-6 and TRBJ1-2; 7 bases are a match to TRBD1. Germline V CDR1 and CDR2: MNHNY, SVGAGI (reference sequence). V was clipped by 7 bases and J by 7 bases; unmatched bases: 15. The CDR3 length is 15 residues. CDR3 DNA sequence: TGTGCCAGCATAGGTTTCGAGGGGGCTTTCTCTGGCTACACCTTC. Encoded protein: CASIGFEGAFSGYTF.

The chain carries TRBV28 and TRBJ2-3; D not certain. V dropped 6 bases and J dropped 0 bases, with 19 bases sitting between them. The germline V gene has CDR1 MDHEN and CDR2 SYDVKM. This CDR3 has 17 amino acids. This CDR3 is CASRDIPQFSSTDTQYF. In nucleotides, the CDR3 is TGTGCCAGCAGAGACATCCCACAGTTTTCTAGCACAGATACGCAGTATTTT.

The rearrangement links TRBV5-8 to TRBJ2-1, with TRBD2 as a possible D gene (5 bases). CDR3 length equals 15 residues. The germline V gene encodes CDR1 SGHTS and CDR2 YDEGEE. V was cut by 4 bases and J by 3 bases, with 14 bases left in between. CDR3 protein: CASSGRGGFYNEQFF. The CDR3 region has the DNA TGTGCCAGCAGCGGTCGGGGTGGCTTCTACAATGAGCAGTTCTTC.

There are a few counts of this clone. V and J are TRBV5-5 and TRBJ1-6; D unresolved. V was shortened by 2 bases and J by 12 bases, with 21 bases between the two germline ends. The germline V gene has CDR1 SGHKS and CDR2 YYEKEE (reference sequence). The CDR3 has 16 residues. For the CDR3, the DNA is TGTGCCAGCAGCTTTTCTCGGCAGGCCGGTCGCCTACCCCTCCACTTT. Encoded protein: CASSFSRQAGRLPLHF. The full variable domain, completed using reference TRBV5-5 and TRBJ1-6, is DAGVTQSPTHLIKTRGQQVTLRCSPISGHKSVSWYQQVLGQGPQFIFQYYEKEERGRGNFPDRFSARQFPNYSSELNVNALLLGDSALYLCASSFSRQAGRLPLHFGNGTRLTVT.

The CDR3 sequence is CASSVESGRAPDTQYF. CDR3 sequence (DNA): TGTGCCAGCAGCGTGGAAAGCGGGAGGGCTCCAGATACGCAGTATTTT. The chain has TRBV9 and TRBJ2-3, with TRBD2 identical over 10 bases. CDR1 SGDLS and CDR2 YYNGEE come from the germline V gene. V lost 2 bases, J lost 4 bases, and 7 bases stayed unmatched. There are 16 residues in the CDR3.